The entry below gives a single T cell receptor (beta chain) sequence along with its context. The antigen remains undetermined. This record comes from a study of T cell responses to AZD1222 COVID-19 vaccine. Whole-study context: Pooled in the analysis were second doses at about 4 or about 12 weeks. Study-wide results and caveats: The breadth and depth of Spike-specific TCRs increased once two AZD1222 doses had been given. Regions 160-218 and 743-854 held dominance among vaccine-associated CD4 TCRs, which spanned spike.

TCRdb's copy holds only in-frame clones and misses some; the assay was immunoSEQ multiplex PCR. Of 90,000 to 150,000 clones in the sample, about 90% are singletons; the top ten hold under 9%. This CDR3 has 17 residues. CDR1 is SEHNR, CDR2 FQNEAQ, per germline (reference sequence). With 4 bases removed from V and 0 bases from J, the gap between germline ends came to 18 bases. The specimen comprised peripheral blood, sampled on day 0 of AZD1222 vaccination. This receptor was identified in an adult in good health. The rearrangement uses TRBV7-9 and TRBJ1-1, with D possibly being TRBD1 (5 bases). The CDR3 bases are TGTGCCAGCAGCTCCGGCGGGGCAGCTACTATGAACACTGAAGCTTTCTTT. This encodes CASSSGGAATMNTEAFF.